The following is a TCR beta chain sequence with its context. Its antigen remains unidentified. The data belong to a study of T-cell reconstitution after alpha-beta-depleted transplantation in children. Broader study findings: At one year after transplant, newly produced T cells mostly accounted for T-cell counts and diversity.

For TCRbeta, the library was prepared with unique molecular identifiers. TCRdb redid the calling of the PCR reads with MiXCR, one entry per CDR3 protein. The table has 750,000 to 950,000 distinct CDR3 sequences, approximately 15% seen once. This clonotype was obtained from a male patient younger than 18 who had a stem cell transplant for acute lymphoblastic leukemia, so the T cells may come from the graft donor. The sequencing used PBMCs, mostly from graft donor cells, collected 360 days after TCRalphabeta/CD19-depleted stem cell transplant.

The CDR3 region has the DNA TGCGCCAGCAGTAGAGCGGGAGGAAACACCGGGGAGCTGTTTTTT. This sequence encodes CASSRAGGNTGELFF. V usage is TRBV5-1 and J usage is TRBJ2-2; 9 bases are shared with TRBD2. CDR3 length: 15 amino acids. From germline, CDR1 is SGHRS and CDR2 YFSETQ. V gave up 5 bases and J gave up 2 bases; unmatched junction bases: 4. Filled out from reference TRBV5-1 and TRBJ2-2, the complete variable domain reads KAGVTQTPRYLIKTRGQQVTLSCSPISGHRSVSWYQQTPGQGLQFLFEYFSETQRNKGNFPGRFSGRQFSNSRSEMNVSTLELGDSALYLCASSRAGGNTGELFFGEGSRLTVL.